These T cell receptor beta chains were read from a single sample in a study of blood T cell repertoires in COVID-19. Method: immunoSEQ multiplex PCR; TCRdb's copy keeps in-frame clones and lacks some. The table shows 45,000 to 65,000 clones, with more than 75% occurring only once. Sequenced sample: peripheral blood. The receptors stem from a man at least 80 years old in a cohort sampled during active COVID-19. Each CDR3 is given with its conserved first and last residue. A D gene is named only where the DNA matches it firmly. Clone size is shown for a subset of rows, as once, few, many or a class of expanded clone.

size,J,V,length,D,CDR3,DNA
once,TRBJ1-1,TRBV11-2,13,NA,CASSLNRGTEAFF,TGTGCCAGCAGCTTAAATCGGGGAACTGAAGCTTTCTTT
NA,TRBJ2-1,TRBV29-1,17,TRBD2,CSVEFGLAGRGGDEQFF,TGCAGCGTTGAGTTCGGACTAGCGGGGAGGGGAGGCGATGAGCAGTTCTTC
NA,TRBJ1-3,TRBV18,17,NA,CASSPRQDRNSGNTIYF,TGTGCCAGCTCACCGCGTCAGGACAGAAACTCTGGAAACACCATATATTTT
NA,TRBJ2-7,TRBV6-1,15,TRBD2,CASSEGASGRYEQYF,TGTGCCAGCAGTGAAGGGGCTAGCGGAAGATACGAGCAGTACTTC
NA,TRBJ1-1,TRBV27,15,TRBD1,CASSPGQGAGTEAFF,TGTGCCAGCAGTCCGGGACAGGGGGCAGGGACTGAAGCTTTCTTT
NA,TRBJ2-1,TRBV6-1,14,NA,CASSEIVSHNEQFF,TGTGCCAGCAGTGAAATTGTCTCTCACAATGAGCAGTTCTTC
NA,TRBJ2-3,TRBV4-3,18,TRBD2,CASSQDLVAGPSTDTQYF,TGCGCCAGCAGCCAAGATCTAGTAGCGGGGCCTAGCACAGATACGCAGTATTTT
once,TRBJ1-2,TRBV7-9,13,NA,CASSFELNYGYTF,TGTGCCAGCAGCTTTGAGCTTAACTATGGCTACACCTTC
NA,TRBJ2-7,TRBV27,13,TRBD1,CASTPGGSYEQYF,TGTGCCAGCACCCCAGGGGGCTCCTACGAGCAGTACTTC
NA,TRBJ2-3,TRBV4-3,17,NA,CASSQDPSQGRTDTQYF,TGCGCCAGCAGCCAAGATCCCTCCCAGGGCCGCACAGATACGCAGTATTTT
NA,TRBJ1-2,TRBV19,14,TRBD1,CASSPEDRGRGYTF,TGTGCCAGTAGTCCTGAGGACAGGGGGCGAGGCTACACCTTC
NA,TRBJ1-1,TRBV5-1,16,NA,CASSLAASETNTEAFF,TGCGCCAGCAGCTTGGCCGCGTCGGAGACTAACACTGAAGCTTTCTTT
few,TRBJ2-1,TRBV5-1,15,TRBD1,CASSVGTGTYNEQFF,TGCGCCAGCAGCGTGGGGACAGGTACCTACAATGAGCAGTTCTTC
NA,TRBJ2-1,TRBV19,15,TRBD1,CASSISGQGNNEQFF,TGTGCCAGTAGTATCTCCGGACAGGGGAACAATGAGCAGTTCTTC
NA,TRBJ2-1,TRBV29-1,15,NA,CSVSLVSYFNNEQFF,TGCAGCGTTTCACTAGTTAGTTACTTTAACAATGAGCAGTTCTTC
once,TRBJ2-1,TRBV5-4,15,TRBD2,CASSRGTSGSGEQFF,TGTGCCAGCAGCCGGGGGACTAGCGGGAGTGGTGAGCAGTTCTTC
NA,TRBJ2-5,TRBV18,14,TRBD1,CASSRTGSGETQYF,TGTGCCAGCTCTCGGACAGGGTCCGGAGAGACCCAGTACTTC
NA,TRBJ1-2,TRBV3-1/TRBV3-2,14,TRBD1,CASSQEDRGYGYTF,TGTGCCAGCAGCCAAGAGGACAGGGGATATGGCTACACCTTC
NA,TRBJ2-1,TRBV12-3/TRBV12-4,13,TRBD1,CASYDRDYNEQFF,TGTGCCAGCTATGACAGGGATTACAATGAGCAGTTCTTC
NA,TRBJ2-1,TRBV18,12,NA,CASSPPTGEQFF,TGTGCCAGCTCACCACCGACGGGGGAGCAGTTCTTC
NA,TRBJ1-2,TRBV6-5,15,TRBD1,CASSLDREANYGYTF,TGTGCCAGCAGTTTGGACAGGGAGGCTAACTATGGCTACACCTTC
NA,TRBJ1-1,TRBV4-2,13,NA,CASSQAGRTEAFF,TGTGCCAGCAGCCAAGCAGGGCGCACTGAAGCTTTCTTT
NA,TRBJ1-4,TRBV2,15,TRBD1,CASSRQGLPNEKLFF,TGTGCCAGCAGTAGACAGGGCTTACCTAATGAAAAACTGTTTTTT
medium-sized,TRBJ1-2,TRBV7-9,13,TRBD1,CASSLPGQGGYTF,TGTGCCAGCAGCTTACCTGGACAGGGGGGCTACACCTTC
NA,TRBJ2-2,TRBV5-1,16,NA,CASSLVGASNTGELFF,TGCGCCAGCAGCTTGGTGGGGGCCTCGAACACCGGGGAGCTGTTTTTT
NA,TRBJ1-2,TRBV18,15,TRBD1,CASSPVQGELYGYTF,TGTGCCAGCTCACCAGTACAGGGGGAACTTTATGGCTACACCTTC
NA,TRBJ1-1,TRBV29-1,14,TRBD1,CSVSRGGAGTEAFF,TGCAGCGTTTCCCGAGGGGGCGCTGGCACTGAAGCTTTCTTT
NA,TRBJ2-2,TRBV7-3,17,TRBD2,CASRYGGTSGSYGELFF,TGTGCCAGCAGATATGGCGGGACTAGCGGGAGCTACGGGGAGCTGTTTTTT
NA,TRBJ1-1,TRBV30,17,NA,CAWSVLGLSGSNTEAFF,TGTGCCTGGAGTGTACTAGGGTTGTCAGGTTCGAACACTGAAGCTTTCTTT
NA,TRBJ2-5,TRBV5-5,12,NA,CASSLDRETQYF,TGTGCCAGCAGCTTGGACAGAGAGACCCAGTACTTC
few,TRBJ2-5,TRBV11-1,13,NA,CASSLPGQETQYF,TGTGCCAGCAGCCTCCCAGGGCAAGAGACCCAGTACTTC
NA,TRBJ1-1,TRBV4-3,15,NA,CASSQDYREGTEAFF,TGCGCCAGCAGCCAAGATTACAGGGAGGGCACTGAAGCTTTCTTT
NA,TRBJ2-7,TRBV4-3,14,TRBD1,CASSQAGQGYEQYF,TGCGCCAGCAGCCAAGCCGGACAGGGCTACGAGCAGTACTTC